A single sample is the source of the 22 T cell receptor beta chains below, sequenced in a study of radiotherapy plus CTLA-4 blockade in lung cancer. TCRdb's copy holds only in-frame clones and misses some; the assay was immunoSEQ multiplex PCR. The sample includes about 76,000 clones, approximately 80% of them seen just once. The starting material was peripheral blood, obtained from a patient treated with radiotherapy plus ipilimumab. Source of these receptors: a human donor with non-small cell lung cancer who had stable disease on radiotherapy plus ipilimumab.

The chain combines TRBV6-1 with TRBJ1-2; 9 positions match TRBD1. CDR3 size: 14 residues. J lost 1 base, V lost 5 bases, and 2 bases had no gene match. Germline V gene sequence: CDR1 MNHNS, CDR2 SASEGT. The CDR3 sequence is CASSRGQGNYGYTF. The CDR3 DNA follows: TGTGCCAGCAGTCGGGGACAGGGTAACTATGGCTACACCTTC.

The chain employs TRBV28 and TRBJ1-6; D is undetermined. Germline loops: CDR1 MDHEN, CDR2 SYDVKM. This CDR3 contains 15 residues. Trimming pared 2 bases from V and 6 bases from J, leaving 11 bases between. CDR3 in amino acids: CASSLPKAGNSPLHF. DNA for the CDR3: TGTGCCAGCAGTTTACCCAAGGCGGGTAATTCACCCCTCCACTTT.

The chain combines TRBV5-8 with TRBJ1-1; a weak D match, TRBD1 (6 bases). The germline gives CDR1 SGHTS, CDR2 YDEGEE. The CDR3 length is 15 residues. V lost 2 bases to trimming and J lost 0 bases, with 11 bases between them. CDR3 coding DNA: TGTGCCAGCAGCTTACAGGGTTGGGTGAACACTGAAGCTTTCTTT. Protein product: CASSLQGWVNTEAFF.

This chain joins TRBV28 and TRBJ2-7; D gene uncertain. This CDR3 comprises 15 residues. The V gene's germline CDR1 is MDHEN and CDR2 SYDVKM. The V and J ends lost 7 bases and 0 bases respectively, with 16 bases between them. The CDR3: CASTKTRQSSYEQYF. As DNA, the CDR3 is TGTGCCAGCACGAAGACTCGTCAGAGCTCCTACGAGCAGTACTTC.

The table lists this clone with a count of one. The chain is built from TRBV6-1 and TRBJ2-7; 11 positions match TRBD2. CDR1 is MNHNS and CDR2 is SASEGT in the germline V gene. The V and J ends lost 2 bases and 4 bases, in that order; junction bases with no gene match: 4. This CDR3 has 15 residues. CDR3 DNA: TGTGCCAGCAGTGAATATGGGACTAGCGGTTACGAGCAGTACTTC. Translated: CASSEYGTSGYEQYF.

The rearrangement uses TRBV19 and TRBJ2-1, with 8 bases aligning to TRBD2. V shed 2 bases and J 13 bases; nucleotides not matched to a gene: 7. From germline, CDR1 is LNHDA and CDR2 SQIVND (reference sequence). This CDR3 region has 13 residues. CDR3 protein: CASSIKLADPQFF. DNA for the CDR3: TGTGCCAGTAGTATAAAACTAGCGGACCCCCAGTTCTTC.

This chain uses TRBV6-7 with TRBJ2-3; D is possibly TRBD1 or TRBD2 (5 bases each). TRBV6-7 is given ORF status, its function remaining uncertain. The V and J ends lost 8 bases and 2 bases respectively, with 14 bases between them. The CDR3 sequence is 14 residues long. The CDR3 nucleotides are TGTGCCAGCGTTAAGGGGAGCTACACAGATACGCAGTATTTT. It translates to CASVKGSYTDTQYF.

V and J are TRBV10-2 and TRBJ2-5, with 10 bases lining up with TRBD2. Germline CDR1 reads WSHSY; CDR2 reads SAAADI. V trimming: 5 bases; J trimming: 1 base; junction bases outside the gene matches: 7. The CDR3 sequence is 16 residues long. The CDR3 DNA is TGCGCCAGCAGTCCCTTACTAGCGGGATTCCAAGAGACCCAGTACTTC. It is translated as CASSPLLAGFQETQYF.

The chain links TRBV28 to TRBJ2-7; 8 nucleotides agree with TRBD2. There are 15 residues in the CDR3. Trimming removed 1 base from V and 1 base from J; junction bases left unmatched: 3. Germline V gene data show CDR1 as MDHEN and CDR2 as SYDVKM. Written as DNA, the CDR3 is TGTGCCAGCAGTTTATCGGGGGGGGAGTCCTACGAGCAGTACTTC. Translation gives CASSLSGGESYEQYF.

V is TRBV5-1 and J is TRBJ2-7; D not certain. CDR1 is SGHRS and CDR2 is YFSETQ in the germline V gene. V was clipped by 0 bases and J by 3 bases, with 10 bases between them. This CDR3 is 14 amino acids long. The CDR3 DNA reads as TGCGCCAGCAGCTTGGACCAGGTGGTCTACGAGCAGTACTTC. As protein: CASSLDQVVYEQYF.

V usage is TRBV9 and J usage is TRBJ2-3, with 8 bases lining up with TRBD2. Trimming took 7 bases from V and 5 from J; bases not matched to a gene: 9. The CDR3 spans 14 residues. Germline assignment: CDR1 SGDLS and CDR2 YYNGEE. Here the CDR3 reads CASSRGGRGDTQYF. CDR3 coding DNA: TGTGCCAGCTCCCGGGGGGGCCGAGGAGATACGCAGTATTTT.

This clone has more than one count but fewer than ten. This chain uses TRBV7-9 with TRBJ2-7, with D perhaps TRBD1 (6 bases). Germline CDR1 is SEHNR and CDR2 is FQNEAQ (reference sequence). The length of the CDR3 is 14 residues. V lost 5 bases, J lost 4 bases, and 15 bases lay in between. CDR3 DNA: TGTGCCAGCAGCCCTGGGCAGGGGACATACGAGCAGTACTTC. This codes for CASSPGQGTYEQYF.

This clone was seen just once. This chain uses TRBV29-1 with TRBJ2-7; 7 bases map to TRBD1. The germline V gene has CDR1 SQVTM and CDR2 ANQGSEA. V trimming: 4 bases; J trimming: 6 bases; junction bases outside the gene matches: 9. CDR3 size: 13 residues. CDR3 protein: CSVGSQGGAEQYF. In DNA form, the CDR3 reads TGCAGCGTTGGGTCCCAAGGGGGCGCCGAGCAGTACTTC.

The chain has TRBV2 and TRBJ2-5; TRBD2 aligns across 12 bases. The germline V gene encodes CDR1 SNHLY and CDR2 FYNNEI. The CDR3 runs 16 residues. Unmatched junction bases numbered 5, after V lost 3 bases and J lost 3 bases. The CDR3 here is CASSEASGGVEETQYF. CDR3 DNA: TGTGCCAGCAGTGAGGCTAGCGGGGGGGTAGAAGAGACCCAGTACTTC.

The chain is built from TRBV5-1 and TRBJ2-3; D may be TRBD1 or TRBD2 (5 bases each). The V gene's germline CDR1 is SGHRS and CDR2 YFSETQ. The CDR3 has 15 amino acids. V lost 0 bases and J lost 2, with 10 bases in between. CDR3: CASSLAGTNTDTQYF. The CDR3 DNA reads TGCGCCAGCAGCTTGGCCGGGACCAACACAGATACGCAGTATTTT. Variable domain in full (rest from reference TRBV5-1 and TRBJ2-3): KAGVTQTPRYLIKTRGQQVTLSCSPISGHRSVSWYQQTPGQGLQFLFEYFSETQRNKGNFPGRFSGRQFSNSRSEMNVSTLELGDSALYLCASSLAGTNTDTQYFGPGTRLTVL.

V and J are TRBV9 and TRBJ2-1, with TRBD2 as a possible D gene (6 bases). From germline, CDR1 is SGDLS and CDR2 YYNGEE. The CDR3 runs to 16 residues. V lost 4 bases and J 3 bases, leaving 17 bases between the germline ends. In DNA form, the CDR3 reads TGTGCCAGCAGCCCATTAGCGGAGGATTTCTACAATGAGCAGTTCTTC. Translated, it gives CASSPLAEDFYNEQFF.

The chain uses TRBV4-1 and TRBJ2-7, with TRBD2 identical over 7 bases. V shed 0 bases, J shed 2 bases, and the junction held 4 bases outside the gene matches. The CDR3 is 15 amino acids. Germline loops: CDR1 MGHRA, CDR2 YSYEKL. The CDR3 region is CASSQERGVPYEQYF. In nucleotides, the CDR3 is TGCGCCAGCAGCCAAGAACGGGGGGTCCCCTACGAGCAGTACTTC.

DNA of the CDR3: TGTGCCAGCAGCCCCTCTGACAGGGTTGGGGGAAACACCATATATTTT. This encodes CASSPSDRVGGNTIYF. The chain employs TRBV11-2 and TRBJ1-3; 7 nucleotides agree with TRBD1. V lost 5 bases, J lost 4 bases, and 11 bases stayed unmatched. The CDR3 runs 16 residues. Germline CDR1 SGHAT, CDR2 FQNNGV.

The V gene is TRBV25-1, the J gene TRBJ2-1, with TRBD2 identical over 9 bases. V dropped 1 base and J dropped 4; count of bases not matched to a gene: 5. Germline lookup yields CDR1 MGHDK and CDR2 SYGVNS. The length of the CDR3 is 16 residues. The CDR3 protein is CASSEFSGSRYNEQFF. The CDR3 DNA follows: TGTGCCAGCAGTGAATTTAGCGGGAGTCGGTACAATGAGCAGTTCTTC.

The gene calls are TRBV6-1 and TRBJ2-3; D remains unclear. Germline assignment: CDR1 MNHNS and CDR2 SASEGT. V shed 7 bases and J shed 0 bases, with 11 bases lying between them. CDR3 length: 14 residues. The CDR3 protein is CASTLQTSTDTQYF. CDR3 in DNA: TGTGCCAGCACGCTCCAGACTAGCACAGATACGCAGTATTTT.

The gene calls are TRBV10-2 and TRBJ2-1; D tentatively reads TRBD1 or TRBD2 (5 bases each). The CDR3 is made up of 15 amino acids. V shed 6 bases and J shed 7 bases, with 19 bases lying between them. Germline values: CDR1 WSHSY, CDR2 SAAADI. The CDR3 DNA is TGCGCCAGCAGAGAGGGACGGGGATCCTGGAATGAGCAGTTCTTC. It is translated as CASREGRGSWNEQFF.

CDR3 sequence (DNA): TGTGCCAGCAGCTTAGGGGTGGCGGGGCCCCTCTACGAGCAGTACTTC. Encoded protein: CASSLGVAGPLYEQYF. The chain links TRBV7-6 to TRBJ2-7; D might be TRBD2 (6 bases). Germline CDR1 and CDR2: SGHVS and FNYEAQ. Trimming removed 1 base at V and 3 bases at J, with 16 bases between. The CDR3 spans 16 residues.